This T cell receptor (beta chain) was retrieved from a study of blood T cell repertoires in COVID-19. Assay: immunoSEQ multiplex PCR; the TCRdb copy retains only in-frame clones and omits some. The top ten hold 0.9% to 1.2% of the sample, which has about 62,000 clones, about 87% seen once. The CDR3 totals 15 residues. Germline V lookup: CDR1 SGDLS, CDR2 YYNGEE. V dropped 2 bases and J dropped 6; count of bases not matched to a gene: 9. This TCR was recovered from a man aged 65 to 85 with acute or convalescent COVID-19. The material sequenced was peripheral blood. The gene calls are TRBV9 and TRBJ2-3; TRBD2 aligns across 7 bases. CDR3 DNA: TGTGCCAGCAGCGTTTTGAGCGGGATGGAGGATACGCAGTATTTT. Amino acid sequence: CASSVLSGMEDTQYF.